This T cell receptor (beta chain) stems from a study of T-cell reconstitution after alpha-beta-depleted transplantation in children. V was pared by 3 bases and J by 5 bases, with 11 bases between. CDR3 length equals 13 residues. CDR1 and CDR2 (germline): PRHDT, FYEKMQ (reference sequence). Construction of the TCRbeta library involved unique molecular identifiers. In TCRdb, the PCR reads were re-called with MiXCR into one record per CDR3 protein. This sample carries about 980,000 distinct CDR3 sequences, under 30% of them seen once, and the ten largest clones take roughly 27%. This clonotype has a handful of counts.

This specimen was PBMCs, mostly from graft donor cells, taken 360 days after TCRalphabeta/CD19-depleted stem cell transplant. The sequence derives from a boy under three years old who had a stem cell transplant for SCID, so the T cells may come from the graft donor. The chain couples TRBV13 to TRBJ2-7; possible D gene TRBD2, 5 bases. The CDR3 nucleotides are TGTGCCAGCAGCTTGAGAGGGTCCAACGAGCAGTACTTC. It encodes CASSLRGSNEQYF.